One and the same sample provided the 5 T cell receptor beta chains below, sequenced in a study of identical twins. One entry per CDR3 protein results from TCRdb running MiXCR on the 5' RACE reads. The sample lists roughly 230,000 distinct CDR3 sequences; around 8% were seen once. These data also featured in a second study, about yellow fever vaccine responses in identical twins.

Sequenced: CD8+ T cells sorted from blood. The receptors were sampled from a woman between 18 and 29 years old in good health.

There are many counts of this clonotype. Here the CDR3 reads CASSFGLAGGRQETQYF. The DNA for the CDR3 is TGTGCCAGCAGTTTCGGACTAGCGGGGGGCCGACAAGAGACCCAGTACTTC. The chain carries TRBV12-3 or TRBV12-4 and TRBJ2-5; 14 bases match TRBD2. With V trimmed by 3 bases and J by 2 bases, 5 bases remained unmatched. This CDR3 has 17 amino acids.

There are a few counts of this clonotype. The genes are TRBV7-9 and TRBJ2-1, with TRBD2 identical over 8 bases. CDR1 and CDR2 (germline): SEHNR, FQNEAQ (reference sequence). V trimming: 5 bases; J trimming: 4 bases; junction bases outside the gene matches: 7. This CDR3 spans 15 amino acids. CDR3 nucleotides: TGTGCCAGCAGCGCCTTTTTAGCGGGGTACAATGAGCAGTTCTTC. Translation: CASSAFLAGYNEQFF.

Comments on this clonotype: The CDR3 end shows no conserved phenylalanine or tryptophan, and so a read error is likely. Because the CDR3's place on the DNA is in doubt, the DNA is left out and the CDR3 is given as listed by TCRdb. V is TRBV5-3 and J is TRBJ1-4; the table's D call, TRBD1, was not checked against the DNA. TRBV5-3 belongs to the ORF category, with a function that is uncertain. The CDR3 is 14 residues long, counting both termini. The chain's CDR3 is CARSTGISCWKLLC.

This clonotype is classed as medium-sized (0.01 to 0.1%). CDR3 DNA: TGCGCCAGCAGCTTGGCCGTAACAGGGGACAACACTGAAGCTTTCTTT. Protein sequence: CASSLAVTGDNTEAFF. The rearrangement joins TRBV5-1 to TRBJ1-1, with 7 bases that match TRBD1. The junction had 7 bases not matched to a gene; V was cut back by 0 bases and J by 2 bases. Germline CDR1 SGHRS, CDR2 YFSETQ. CDR3 length: 16 amino acids. The full variable domain, rest sourced from reference TRBV5-1 and TRBJ1-1, is KAGVTQTPRYLIKTRGQQVTLSCSPISGHRSVSWYQQTPGQGLQFLFEYFSETQRNKGNFPGRFSGRQFSNSRSEMNVSTLELGDSALYLCASSLAVTGDNTEAFFGQGTRLTVV.

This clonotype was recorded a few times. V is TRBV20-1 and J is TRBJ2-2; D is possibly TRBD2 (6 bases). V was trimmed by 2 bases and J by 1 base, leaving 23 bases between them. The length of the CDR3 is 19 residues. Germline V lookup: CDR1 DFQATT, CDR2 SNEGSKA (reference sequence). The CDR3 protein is CSARISSALTQGNTGELFF. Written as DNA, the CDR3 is TGCAGTGCTAGAATATCTAGCGCTCTCACTCAAGGGAACACCGGGGAGCTGTTTTTT.